This TCR beta chain was identified in a study of cytomegalovirus exposure and HLA in healthy donors. With 60 Vbeta and 13 Jbeta primers, the PCR was carried out. Using immunoSEQ multiplex PCR, the repertoire was profiled, and TCRdb retains in-frame clones only, with some absent. The sample lists over 80,000 clones; approximately 83% were seen once. The study, taken as a whole, reports: An ancestry cluster, one associated with Asian ancestry, reportedly showed fewer N-insertions than the 666-donor mean in a later analysis. The majority of TCR sequences were rare, yet some public TCRs appeared in many donors. Testing in vitro showed a few CMV-associated chains specific for CMV antigens.

For this clone: Its specificity is not known.

This CDR3 spans 14 amino acids. Per the germline V gene, CDR1 is LNHDA and CDR2 is SQIVND (reference sequence). V was pared by 4 bases and J by 0 bases, with 6 bases between. The sequence came from a man in his fifties in good health and CMV-seronegative. Sequenced: PBMCs. The chain links TRBV19 to TRBJ1-4; D is ambiguous. This CDR3 is CASSNRATNEKLFF. Written as DNA, the CDR3 is TGTGCCAGTAGTAACAGAGCAACTAATGAAAAACTGTTTTTT.